The next 18 T cell receptor beta chains were all read from a single sample in a study of blood T cells in healthy people across ages. The second PCR ran about 6 to 11 cycles with a sample-barcoded 5' primer and J-beta primers. MiXCR, run by TCRdb on the 5' RACE reads, gives a single entry per CDR3 protein. The sample lists approximately 770,000 distinct CDR3 sequences, about three fifths occurring once. Sequencing input: blood. The receptor source for this set is a man aged 30-40 years in good health.

The V gene is TRBV3-1, the J gene TRBJ2-5, with TRBD1 matching 9 bases. The CDR3 is 16 residues long. The J segment lost 11 bases and the V segment lost 4 bases, leaving 17 bases of the junction unmatched. Looked up from germline, CDR1 is LGHDT and CDR2 is YNNKEL (reference sequence). CDR3: CASSLHRQGDRGEQYF. The CDR3 nucleotides read TGTGCCAGCAGCCTACATCGACAGGGGGATAGGGGTGAGCAGTACTTC.

This rearrangement joins TRBV7-2 to TRBJ2-3; the match to TRBD2 covers 12 bases. Trimming cost V 4 bases and J 4 bases; bases outside gene matches: 6. The CDR3 totals 16 residues. Germline V gives CDR1 SGHTA, CDR2 FQGNSA. The CDR3 bases are TGTGCCAGCAGCTCAGGACTAGCGGGATTTGCAGATACGCAGTATTTT. It codes for CASSSGLAGFADTQYF.

Note on this clonotype: A read error may produce the germline difference seen at one junction end. The chain combines TRBV12-3 or TRBV12-4 with TRBJ2-4, with TRBD2 identical over 10 bases. The DNA matches TRBJ2-5 better at its end, which makes the J call doubtful. The CDR3 covers 15 residues. CDR3 bases: TGCGCCAGCAATTGGGCCGGGACTAGCGAGAAGACCCAGTACTTC. Protein: CASNWAGTSEKTQYF.

For the CDR3, the DNA is TGTGCCAGCAGCTTAAATGCTGGCGAGCAGTTCTTC. It translates to CASSLNAGEQFF. The chain carries TRBV7-9 and TRBJ2-1; D unresolved. Germline V CDR1 and CDR2: SEHNR, FQNEAQ (reference sequence). The CDR3 spans 12 residues. V was clipped by 2 bases and J by 10 bases, with 9 bases between them.

The J gene is TRBJ2-5, the V gene TRBV20-1; possibly TRBD2 for D (5 bases). The DNA end lines up better with TRBJ2-4; the J call may be wrong. This CDR3 comprises 13 residues. From germline, CDR1 is DFQATT and CDR2 SNEGSKA (reference sequence). For the CDR3, the DNA is TGCAGTGCTCCCCTAACTAGGGCTAACATTCAGTACTTC. Protein product: CSAPLTRANIQYF.

The CDR3 here is CASSFLAGVSEQFF. CDR3 DNA sequence: TGTGCCAGCAGTTTTCTAGCGGGAGTAAGTGAGCAGTTCTTC. The V gene is TRBV27, the J gene TRBJ2-1; 10 bases align to TRBD2. This CDR3 is built from 14 residues. Germline CDR1 is MNHEY and CDR2 is SMNVEV (reference sequence). V gave up 3 bases and J gave up 9 bases; unmatched junction bases: 5.

The CDR3 coding sequence is TGCGCCAGCAGCTTGGGATTTGAGAATGAGCAGTTCTTC. Amino acid sequence: CASSLGFENEQFF. The chain uses TRBV5-1 and TRBJ2-1; D unresolved. V was shortened by 0 bases and J by 7 bases, with 8 bases between the two germline ends. CDR1 is SGHRS and CDR2 is YFSETQ in the germline V gene. The CDR3 loop spans 13 amino acids.

The chain has TRBV6-6 and TRBJ2-1; 7 nucleotides align to TRBD2. With 2 bases clipped from V and 6 bases from J, the junction kept 10 bases outside the gene matches. Germline V lookup: CDR1 MNHNY, CDR2 SVGAGI (reference sequence). The CDR3 runs 16 residues. CDR3 DNA: TGTGCCAGCAGTTACACGCTAGCGGAGGGTGTCAATGAGCAGTTCTTC. Translation gives CASSYTLAEGVNEQFF.

The CDR3 protein is CASSYPGTRPTYEQYF. Written as DNA, the CDR3 is TGTGCCAGCAGTTACCCCGGGACACGGCCCACCTACGAGCAGTACTTC. The rearrangement uses TRBV6-2 or TRBV6-3 and TRBJ2-7, with D possibly being TRBD1 (6 bases). This CDR3 is 16 amino acids long. Trimming took 2 bases from V and 2 from J, leaving 16 bases between them. The germline gives CDR1 MNHEY, CDR2 SVGEGT.

This clonotype occurred a few times. The chain combines TRBV12-3 or TRBV12-4 with TRBJ2-3; TRBD2 matches 8 bases. Trimming removed 8 bases from V and 0 bases from J; junction bases left unmatched: 13. There are 17 residues in the CDR3. The CDR3 sequence: CASVPSGGKGSTDTQYF. The DNA for the CDR3 is TGTGCCAGCGTTCCGAGCGGGGGCAAGGGAAGCACAGATACGCAGTATTTT.

This clonotype has more than one count but fewer than ten. The chain joins TRBV20-1 to TRBJ1-6; 10 bases line up with TRBD1. Trimming took 3 bases from V and 7 from J; bases not matched to a gene: 0. The germline V gene encodes CDR1 DFQATT and CDR2 SNEGSKA (reference sequence). This CDR3 spans 13 amino acids. CDR3 sequence reads: CSARGQGNSPLHF. CDR3 DNA sequence: TGCAGTGCTAGGGGACAGGGGAATTCACCCCTCCACTTT.

This clonotype was recorded a few times. V and J are TRBV20-1 and TRBJ2-5; possible D gene TRBD2, 6 bases. Trimming stripped 3 bases from V and 7 bases from J, with 15 bases between. Germline CDR1 and CDR2: DFQATT and SNEGSKA (reference sequence). This CDR3 has 13 amino acids. The CDR3 region is CSASVAELGTQYF. The CDR3 DNA reads TGCAGTGCTAGCGTAGCGGAGCTCGGGACCCAGTACTTC.

This clonotype was counted a few times. The rearrangement joins TRBV30 to TRBJ2-7, with 8 bases matching TRBD1. The CDR3 is 14 amino acids. Germline values: CDR1 GTSNPN, CDR2 SVGIG (reference sequence). The J segment lost 2 bases and the V segment lost 6 bases, leaving 9 bases of the junction unmatched. This CDR3 is CACRTGWGAYEQYF. CDR3 DNA sequence: TGTGCCTGTCGGACAGGGTGGGGTGCCTACGAGCAGTACTTC.

The chain recombines TRBV20-1 with TRBJ2-5, with 7 bases aligning to TRBD2. The V gene end was trimmed by 7 bases and the J gene end by 5 bases; junction bases not matched to a gene: 22. The CDR3 has 17 amino acids. The germline gives CDR1 DFQATT, CDR2 SNEGSKA (reference sequence). CDR3 sequence: CSVKQRGVSVSKETQYF. As DNA, the CDR3 is TGCAGTGTCAAGCAACGGGGGGTGTCAGTGTCGAAGGAGACCCAGTACTTC.

The rearrangement links TRBV29-1 to TRBJ2-1, with 8 bases identical to TRBD2. CDR3 length: 13 amino acids. Trimming removed 0 bases from V and 10 bases from J; junction bases left unmatched: 5. The germline CDR1 and CDR2 sequences are SQVTM and ANQGSEA. CDR3 in DNA: TGCAGCGTTGAAGAATCAGGCGGGGGGGAGCAGTTCTTC. Translated, it gives CSVEESGGGEQFF.

This rearrangement joins TRBV7-2 to TRBJ2-5; D uncertain. This CDR3 has 16 residues. Trimming took off 2 bases at V and 2 bases at J, with 15 bases between the two ends. Germline CDR1 SGHTA, CDR2 FQGNSA. The DNA for the CDR3 is TGTGCCAGCAGCTTATGGGCCTCGAAGAGACAAGAGACCCAGTACTTC. Translated, it gives CASSLWASKRQETQYF.

This clonotype was detected only a few times. The V and J genes are TRBV7-2 and TRBJ2-5; 7 nucleotides match TRBD2. CDR1 and CDR2 (germline): SGHTA, FQGNSA. This CDR3 is built from 15 residues. Trimming removed 1 base from V and 5 bases from J; junction bases left unmatched: 7. CDR3 in amino acids: CASSLEAGVAETQYF. CDR3 nucleotides: TGTGCCAGCAGCTTAGAGGCGGGGGTGGCGGAGACCCAGTACTTC.

This clonotype appeared once. The chain couples TRBV6-1 to TRBJ1-4; D is uncertain. V lost 3 bases and J lost 8, with 10 bases in between. There are 13 residues in the CDR3. The germline V gene encodes CDR1 MNHNS and CDR2 SASEGT. The CDR3 nucleotides are TGTGCCAGCAGTGATCAGGAATCAGAAAAACTGTTTTTT. Translated: CASSDQESEKLFF.